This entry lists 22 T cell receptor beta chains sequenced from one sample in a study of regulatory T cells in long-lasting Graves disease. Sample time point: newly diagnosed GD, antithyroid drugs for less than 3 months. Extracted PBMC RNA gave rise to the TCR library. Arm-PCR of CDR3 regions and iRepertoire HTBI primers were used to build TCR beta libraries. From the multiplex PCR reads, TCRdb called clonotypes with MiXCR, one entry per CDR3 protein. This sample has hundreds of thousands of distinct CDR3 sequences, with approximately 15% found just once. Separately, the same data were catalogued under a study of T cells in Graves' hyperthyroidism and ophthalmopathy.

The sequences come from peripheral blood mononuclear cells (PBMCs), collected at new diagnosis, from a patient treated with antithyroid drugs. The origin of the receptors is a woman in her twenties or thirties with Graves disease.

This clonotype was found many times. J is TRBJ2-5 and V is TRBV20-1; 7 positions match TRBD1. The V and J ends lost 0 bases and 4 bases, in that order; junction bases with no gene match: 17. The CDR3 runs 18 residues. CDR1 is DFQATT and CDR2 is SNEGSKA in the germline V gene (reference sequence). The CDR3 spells CSARDGLSGTATRETQYF. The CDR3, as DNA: TGCAGTGCTAGAGACGGACTCTCTGGGACAGCTACGAGAGAGACCCAGTACTTC.

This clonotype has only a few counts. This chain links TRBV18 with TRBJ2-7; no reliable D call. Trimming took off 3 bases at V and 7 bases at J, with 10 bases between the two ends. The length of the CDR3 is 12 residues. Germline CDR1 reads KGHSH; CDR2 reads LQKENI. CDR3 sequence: CASSPLAREQYF. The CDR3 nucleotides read TGTGCCAGCTCACCCCTCGCTCGGGAGCAGTACTTC. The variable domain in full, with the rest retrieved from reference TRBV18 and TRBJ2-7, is NAGVMQNPRHLVRRRGQEARLRCSPMKGHSHVYWYRQLPEEGLKFMVYLQKENIIDESGMPKERFSAEFPKEGPSILRIQQVVRGDSAAYFCASSPLAREQYFGPGTRLTVT.

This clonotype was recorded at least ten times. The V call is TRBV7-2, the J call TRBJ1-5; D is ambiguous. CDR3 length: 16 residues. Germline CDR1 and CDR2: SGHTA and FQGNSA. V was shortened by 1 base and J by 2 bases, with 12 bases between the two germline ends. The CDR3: CASSLDVGSGNQPQHF. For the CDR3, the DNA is TGTGCCAGCAGCTTAGACGTGGGTTCGGGCAATCAGCCCCAGCATTTT.

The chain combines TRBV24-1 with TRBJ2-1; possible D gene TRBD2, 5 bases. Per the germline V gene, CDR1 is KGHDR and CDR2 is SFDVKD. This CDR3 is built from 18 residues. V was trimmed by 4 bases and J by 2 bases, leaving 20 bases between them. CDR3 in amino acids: CATSDPGGRAAPYNEQFF. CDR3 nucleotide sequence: TGTGCCACCAGTGACCCGGGTGGGCGGGCGGCGCCCTACAATGAGCAGTTCTTC.

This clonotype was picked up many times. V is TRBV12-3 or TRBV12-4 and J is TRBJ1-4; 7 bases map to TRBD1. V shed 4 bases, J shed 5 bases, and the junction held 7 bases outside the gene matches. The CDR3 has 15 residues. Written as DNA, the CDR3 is TGTGCCAGCAGTTACAGGACAGGAACAAATGAAAAACTGTTTTTT. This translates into CASSYRTGTNEKLFF.

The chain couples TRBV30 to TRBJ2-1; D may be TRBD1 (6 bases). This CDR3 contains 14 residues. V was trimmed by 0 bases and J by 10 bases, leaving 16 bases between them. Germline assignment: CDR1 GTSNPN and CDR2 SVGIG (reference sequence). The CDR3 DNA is TGTGCCTGGAGTGTAGGGGGAACCATTTACGAGCAGTTCTTC. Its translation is CAWSVGGTIYEQFF.

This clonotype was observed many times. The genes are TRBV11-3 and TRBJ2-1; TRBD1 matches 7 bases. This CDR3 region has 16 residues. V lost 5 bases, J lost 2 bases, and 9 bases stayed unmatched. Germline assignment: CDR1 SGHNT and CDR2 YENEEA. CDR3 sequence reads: CASSPRRTGTYNEQFF. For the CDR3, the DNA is TGTGCCAGCAGCCCCCGGCGGACAGGTACCTACAATGAGCAGTTCTTC.

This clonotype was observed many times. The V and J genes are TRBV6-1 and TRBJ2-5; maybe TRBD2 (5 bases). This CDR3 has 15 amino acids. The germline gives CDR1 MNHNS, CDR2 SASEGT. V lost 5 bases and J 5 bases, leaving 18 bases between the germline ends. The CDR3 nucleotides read TGTGCCAGCAGTAGACGGTCGAGGGTTGGGGAGACCCAGTACTTC. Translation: CASSRRSRVGETQYF.

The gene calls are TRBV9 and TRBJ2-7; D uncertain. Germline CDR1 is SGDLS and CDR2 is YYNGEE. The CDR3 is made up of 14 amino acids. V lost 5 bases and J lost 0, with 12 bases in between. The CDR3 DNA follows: TGTGCCAGCAGTGTCTTAGGGTACTCCTACGAGCAGTACTTC. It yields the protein CASSVLGYSYEQYF.

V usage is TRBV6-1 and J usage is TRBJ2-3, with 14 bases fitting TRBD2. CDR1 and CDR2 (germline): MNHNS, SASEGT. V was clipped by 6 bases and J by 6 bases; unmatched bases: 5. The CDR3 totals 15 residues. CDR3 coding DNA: TGTGCCAGCAGGGGGGGGACTAGCGGGAGTGATACGCAGTATTTT. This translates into CASRGGTSGSDTQYF.

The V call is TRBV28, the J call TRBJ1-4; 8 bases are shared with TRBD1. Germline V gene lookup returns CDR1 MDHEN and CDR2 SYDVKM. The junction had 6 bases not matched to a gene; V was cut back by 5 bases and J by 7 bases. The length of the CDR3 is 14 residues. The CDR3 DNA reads TGTGCCAGCAGTAGGACAGGGCTGGGTGAAAAACTGTTTTTT. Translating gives CASSRTGLGEKLFF. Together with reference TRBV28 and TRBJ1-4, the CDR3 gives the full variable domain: DVKVTQSSRYLVKRTGEKVFLECVQDMDHENMFWYRQDPGLGLRLIYFSYDVKMKEKGDIPEGYSVSREKKERFSLILESASTNQTSMYLCASSRTGLGEKLFFGSGTQLSVL.

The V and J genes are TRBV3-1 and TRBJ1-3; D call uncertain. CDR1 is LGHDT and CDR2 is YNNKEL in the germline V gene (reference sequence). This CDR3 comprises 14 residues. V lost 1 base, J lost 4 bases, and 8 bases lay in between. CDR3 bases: TGTGCCAGCAGCCAAGGAAGGATCGGAAACACCATATATTTT. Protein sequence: CASSQGRIGNTIYF. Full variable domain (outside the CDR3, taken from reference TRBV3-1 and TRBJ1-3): DTAVSQTPKYLVTQMGNDKSIKCEQNLGHDTMYWYKQDSKKFLKIMFSYNNKELIINETVPNRFSPKSPDKAHLNLHINSLELGDSAVYFCASSQGRIGNTIYFGEGSWLTVV.

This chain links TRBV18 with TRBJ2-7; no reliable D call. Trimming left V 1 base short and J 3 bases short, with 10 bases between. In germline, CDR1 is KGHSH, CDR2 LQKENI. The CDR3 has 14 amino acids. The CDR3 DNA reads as TGTGCCAGCTCACCACAGAACGCGCGCTACGAGCAGTACTTC. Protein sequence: CASSPQNARYEQYF. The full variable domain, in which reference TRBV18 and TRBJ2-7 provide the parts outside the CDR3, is NAGVMQNPRHLVRRRGQEARLRCSPMKGHSHVYWYRQLPEEGLKFMVYLQKENIIDESGMPKERFSAEFPKEGPSILRIQQVVRGDSAAYFCASSPQNARYEQYFGPGTRLTVT.

The CDR3 nucleotides are TGCAGTGCTCTACACACCGACAAAGGATTTAACTCTGGAAACACCATATATTTT. It is translated as CSALHTDKGFNSGNTIYF. The chain joins TRBV20-1 to TRBJ1-3; D call uncertain. This CDR3 has 18 amino acids. Germline CDR1 and CDR2: DFQATT and SNEGSKA (reference sequence). The V gene lost 5 bases and the J gene lost 0 bases, with 23 bases spanning the gap.

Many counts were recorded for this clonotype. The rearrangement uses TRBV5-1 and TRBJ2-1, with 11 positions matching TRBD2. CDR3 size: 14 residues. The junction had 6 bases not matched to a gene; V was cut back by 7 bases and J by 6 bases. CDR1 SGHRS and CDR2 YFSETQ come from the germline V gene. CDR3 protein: CASGLAGGGNEQFF. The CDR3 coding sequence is TGCGCCAGCGGCCTAGCGGGAGGCGGCAATGAGCAGTTCTTC.

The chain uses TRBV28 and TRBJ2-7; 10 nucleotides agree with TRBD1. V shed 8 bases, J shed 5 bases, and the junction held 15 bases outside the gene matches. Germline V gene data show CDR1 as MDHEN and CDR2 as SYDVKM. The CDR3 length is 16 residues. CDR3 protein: CASRIPPGQGFDEQYF. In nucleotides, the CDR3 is TGTGCCAGCCGAATTCCCCCGGGACAGGGGTTCGACGAGCAGTACTTC.

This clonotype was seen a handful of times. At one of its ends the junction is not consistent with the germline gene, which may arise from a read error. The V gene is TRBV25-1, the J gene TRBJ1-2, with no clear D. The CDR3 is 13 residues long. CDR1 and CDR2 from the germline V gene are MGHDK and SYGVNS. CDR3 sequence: CASSETGVYGYTF. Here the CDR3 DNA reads TGCGCCAGCAGTGAAACGGGAGTCTATGGCTACACCTTC.

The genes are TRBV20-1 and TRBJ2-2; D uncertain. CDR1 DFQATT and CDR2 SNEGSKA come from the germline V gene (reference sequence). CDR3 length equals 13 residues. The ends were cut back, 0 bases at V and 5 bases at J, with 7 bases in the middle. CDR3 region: CSARDSVTGELFF. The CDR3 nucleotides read TGCAGTGCTAGAGACAGCGTTACCGGGGAGCTGTTTTTT.

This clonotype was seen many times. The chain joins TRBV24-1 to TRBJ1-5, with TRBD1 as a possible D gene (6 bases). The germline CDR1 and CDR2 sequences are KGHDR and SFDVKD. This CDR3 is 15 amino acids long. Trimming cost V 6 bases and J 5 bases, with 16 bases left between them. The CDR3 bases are TGTGCCACCAGTCCCTCCGGCGGGGGGCATCAGCCCCAGCATTTT. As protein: CATSPSGGGHQPQHF.

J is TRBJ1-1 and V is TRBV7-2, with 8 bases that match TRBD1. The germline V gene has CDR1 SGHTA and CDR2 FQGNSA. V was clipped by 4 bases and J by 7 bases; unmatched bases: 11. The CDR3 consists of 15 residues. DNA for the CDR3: TGTGCCAGCAGCTCCAAAAGTCAGGGGGCAGGTGAAGCTTTCTTT. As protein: CASSSKSQGAGEAFF.

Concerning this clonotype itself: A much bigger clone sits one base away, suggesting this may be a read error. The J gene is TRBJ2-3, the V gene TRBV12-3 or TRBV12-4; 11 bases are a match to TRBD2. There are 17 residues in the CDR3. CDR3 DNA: TGTGCCAGCAGCGCGACCCTACTAGCGGGAGTACGAGATATGCAGTATTTT. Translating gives CASSATLLAGVRDMQYF.

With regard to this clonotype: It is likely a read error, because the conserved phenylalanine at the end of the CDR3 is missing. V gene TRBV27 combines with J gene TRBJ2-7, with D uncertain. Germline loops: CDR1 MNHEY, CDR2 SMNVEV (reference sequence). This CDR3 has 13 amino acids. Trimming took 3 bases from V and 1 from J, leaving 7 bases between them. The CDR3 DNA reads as TGTGCCAGCAGTTTGGGGAAGTCCTACGAGCAGTACCTC. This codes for CASSLGKSYEQYL.